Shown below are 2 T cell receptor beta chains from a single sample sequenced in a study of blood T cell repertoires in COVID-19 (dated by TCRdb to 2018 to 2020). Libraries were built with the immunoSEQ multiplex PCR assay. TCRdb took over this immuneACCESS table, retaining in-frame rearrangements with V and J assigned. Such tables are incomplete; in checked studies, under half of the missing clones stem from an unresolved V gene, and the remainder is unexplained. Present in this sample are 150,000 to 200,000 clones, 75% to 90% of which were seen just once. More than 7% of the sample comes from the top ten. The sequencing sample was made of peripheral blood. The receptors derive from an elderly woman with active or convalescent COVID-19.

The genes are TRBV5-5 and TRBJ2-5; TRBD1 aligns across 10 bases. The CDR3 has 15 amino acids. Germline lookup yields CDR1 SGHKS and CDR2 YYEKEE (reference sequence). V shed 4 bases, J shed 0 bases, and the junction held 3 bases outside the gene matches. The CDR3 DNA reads TGTGCCAGCAGCAGACAGGGGGCCTACCAAGAGACCCAGTACTTC. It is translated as CASSRQGAYQETQYF.

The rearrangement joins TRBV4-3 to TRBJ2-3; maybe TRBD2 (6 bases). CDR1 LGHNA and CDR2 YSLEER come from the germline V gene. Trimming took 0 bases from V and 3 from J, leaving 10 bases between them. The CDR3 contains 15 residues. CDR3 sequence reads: CASSQDTGGTDTQYF. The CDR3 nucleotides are TGCGCCAGCAGCCAAGATACCGGAGGGACAGATACGCAGTATTTT.